This is a list of T cell receptor beta chains from one sample in a study of cytomegalovirus exposure and HLA in healthy donors. Here immunoSEQ multiplex PCR was the method, and the copy in TCRdb shows in-frame clones only, minus some. The table lists some 120,000 clones, about 84% of them singletons. Input material: PBMCs. The receptors were gathered from a man aged 18 to 30 in good health and CMV-seropositive. Both conserved end residues are part of each CDR3. The D gene is left open where the match is weak. Size is omitted from some rows. Given values are once, few, many or a class for expanded clones.

D	V	size	J	CDR3	DNA
-	TRBV5-5	few	TRBJ1-2	CASTFGGVAYSF	TGTGCCAGCACCTTTGGGGGCGTAGCGTACTCCTTC
-	TRBV7-2	once	TRBJ2-5	CASSLGRAQETQYF	TGTGCCAGCAGCTTAGGGCGGGCACAAGAGACCCAGTACTTC
TRBD1	TRBV2	-	TRBJ1-2	CASSGGTGGIGGYTF	TGTGCCAGCAGTGGGGGTACAGGGGGTATTGGTGGCTACACCTTC
-	TRBV6-4	-	TRBJ1-1	CASSDSEGSAFF	TGTGCCAGCAGTGACTCAGAGGGCTCGGCTTTCTTT
-	TRBV18	few	TRBJ2-1	CASSPPSRSNEQFF	TGTGCCAGCTCCCCCCCCAGTCGGAGTAATGAGCAGTTCTTC
-	TRBV28	once	TRBJ2-3	CASSPQGHLSTDTQYF	TGTGCCAGCAGTCCTCAGGGACATCTAAGCACAGATACGCAGTATTTT
-	TRBV5-6	-	TRBJ2-2	CASSLGDITGELFF	TGTGCCAGCAGCTTGGGGGACATTACCGGGGAGCTGTTTTTT
-	TRBV21-1	-	TRBJ1-4	CASSNRTGVDEKLFF	TGTGCCAGCAGCAACCGGACAGGGGTGGACGAAAAACTGTTTTTT
-	TRBV10-3	few	TRBJ2-7	CAISGTSNYEQYF	TGTGCCATCAGTGGAACTAGTAATTACGAGCAGTACTTC
-	TRBV4-2	-	TRBJ2-1	CASSQDGSAVYNEQFF	TGTGCCAGCAGCCAAGATGGTTCGGCGGTCTACAATGAGCAGTTCTTC
-	TRBV2	-	TRBJ2-1	CASSVARLDQGNEQFF	TGTGCCAGCAGTGTTGCCCGACTAGATCAGGGCAATGAGCAGTTCTTC
TRBD2	TRBV14	-	TRBJ2-1	CASSLSGRAVNEQFF	TGTGCCAGCAGCCTTAGCGGGAGGGCCGTTAATGAGCAGTTCTTC
-	TRBV10-2	-	TRBJ2-3	CASRWASGPPDTQYF	TGCGCCAGCAGGTGGGCATCAGGGCCCCCAGATACGCAGTATTTT
-	TRBV14	-	TRBJ2-5	CASSPRIQETQYF	TGTGCCAGCAGCCCCAGGATCCAAGAGACCCAGTACTTC
TRBD2	TRBV13	-	TRBJ2-2	CASSLMGEAGREGLYTGELFF	TGTGCCAGCAGCTTAATGGGGGAAGCTGGGCGGGAGGGCCTGTACACCGGGGAGCTGTTTTTT
-	TRBV5-1	-	TRBJ2-7	CASSFTGPQNEQYF	TGCGCCAGCAGCTTCACAGGCCCCCAAAACGAGCAGTACTTC
-	TRBV11-2	few	TRBJ2-7	CASSPALLTYEQYF	TGTGCCAGCAGCCCTGCGTTGTTAACCTACGAGCAGTACTTC
TRBD1	TRBV28	-	TRBJ2-6	CASSRTSGTGDSGANVLTF	TGTGCCAGCAGCCGAACATCCGGGACAGGCGACTCTGGGGCCAACGTCCTGACTTTC
-	TRBV11-2	-	TRBJ2-7	CASSLVAGGGYEQYF	TGTGCCAGCAGCTTAGTAGCAGGGGGAGGATACGAGCAGTACTTC
-	TRBV7-9	-	TRBJ2-7	CSSSLNGQAFSYEQYF	TGTTCCAGCAGCTTAAATGGCCAGGCCTTCTCCTACGAGCAGTACTTC
-	TRBV19	-	TRBJ2-1	CASSQTLGGSYNEQFF	TGTGCCAGTAGTCAAACCCTAGGTGGCTCCTACAATGAGCAGTTCTTC
-	TRBV19	-	TRBJ1-5	CASSMSRNQPQHF	TGTGCCAGTAGTATGTCCAGGAATCAGCCCCAGCATTTT
TRBD1	TRBV5-1	-	TRBJ2-7	CASSLVDRGSHEQYF	TGCGCCAGCAGCCTGGTCGACAGGGGGTCCCACGAGCAGTACTTC
-	TRBV25-1	-	TRBJ2-7	CASELVDEQYF	TGTGCCAGCGAACTTGTCGACGAGCAGTACTTC
-	TRBV25-1	-	TRBJ1-2	CASSPETGSPGYTF	TGTGCCAGCAGTCCCGAGACAGGATCTCCGGGCTACACCTTC
-	TRBV30	-	TRBJ1-6	CAWSFGFGVDNSPLHF	TGTGCCTGGAGTTTCGGGTTCGGAGTCGATAATTCACCCCTCCACTTT
TRBD1	TRBV5-1	-	TRBJ2-1	CASSLPGQVTNEQFF	TGCGCCAGCAGCTTACCGGGACAGGTAACCAATGAGCAGTTCTTC
-	TRBV10-3	-	TRBJ1-2	CAISIEKWGANYGYTF	TGTGCCATCAGTATAGAAAAGTGGGGAGCTAACTATGGCTACACCTTC
TRBD2	TRBV9	once	TRBJ2-3	CASSDSGGGTDTQYF	TGTGCCAGCAGCGATAGCGGGGGTGGCACAGATACGCAGTATTTT
TRBD1	TRBV5-1	-	TRBJ2-2	CASSLEGTDLNTGELFF	TGCGCCAGCAGCTTGGAAGGGACAGATTTGAACACCGGGGAGCTGTTTTTT
-	TRBV6-1	-	TRBJ1-3	CASSEDRAGSGNTIYF	TGTGCCAGCAGTGAAGACCGAGCGGGCTCTGGAAACACCATATATTTT
TRBD2	TRBV19	-	TRBJ2-7	CASRGGYTYEQYF	TGTGCCAGTAGGGGAGGGTACACCTACGAGCAGTACTTC
-	TRBV27	-	TRBJ2-2	CASSFDGITGELFF	TGTGCCAGCAGTTTTGACGGGATCACCGGGGAGCTGTTTTTT
-	TRBV5-4	-	TRBJ2-5	CASSTTPGLGGETQYF	TGTGCCAGCAGCACCACCCCGGGACTGGGGGGAGAGACCCAGTACTTC
-	TRBV27	-	TRBJ2-1	CASSNDRKNEQFF	TGTGCCAGCAGCAACGACAGGAAAAATGAGCAGTTCTTC
-	TRBV14	-	TRBJ1-6	CASSHRPTPQGSYNSPLHF	TGTGCCAGCAGCCATAGGCCGACACCACAGGGCTCCTATAATTCACCCCTCCACTTT
TRBD1	TRBV2	-	TRBJ1-4	CASSGYRQGEGDEKLFF	TGTGCCAGCAGTGGATACCGACAGGGCGAGGGAGATGAAAAACTGTTTTTT
-	TRBV7-2	-	TRBJ2-5	CASNRGWETQYF	TGTGCCAGCAATCGAGGGTGGGAGACCCAGTACTTC
TRBD2	TRBV4-2	few	TRBJ2-3	CASSPRPTSGGVTDTQYF	TGTGCCAGCAGCCCTCGTCCGACTAGCGGGGGGGTCACAGATACGCAGTATTTT
-	TRBV19	few	TRBJ1-5	CASSMSRRVGQPQHF	TGTGCCAGTAGTATGTCACGCCGGGTGGGTCAGCCCCAGCATTTT
TRBD2	TRBV6-5	-	TRBJ2-7	CASSFSGNAYEQYF	TGTGCCAGCAGTTTCAGCGGGAACGCCTACGAGCAGTACTTC
TRBD1	TRBV19	once	TRBJ1-2	CASSPETGGSYGYTF	TGTGCCAGTAGTCCAGAGACAGGGGGCAGCTATGGCTACACCTTC
-	TRBV4-3	-	TRBJ2-7	CASSQELATASYEQYF	TGCGCCAGCAGCCAAGAGCTAGCCACAGCTTCCTACGAGCAGTACTTC
-	TRBV18	-	TRBJ1-1	CASSPTGYTEAFF	TGTGCCAGCTCACCGACCGGGTACACTGAAGCTTTCTTT